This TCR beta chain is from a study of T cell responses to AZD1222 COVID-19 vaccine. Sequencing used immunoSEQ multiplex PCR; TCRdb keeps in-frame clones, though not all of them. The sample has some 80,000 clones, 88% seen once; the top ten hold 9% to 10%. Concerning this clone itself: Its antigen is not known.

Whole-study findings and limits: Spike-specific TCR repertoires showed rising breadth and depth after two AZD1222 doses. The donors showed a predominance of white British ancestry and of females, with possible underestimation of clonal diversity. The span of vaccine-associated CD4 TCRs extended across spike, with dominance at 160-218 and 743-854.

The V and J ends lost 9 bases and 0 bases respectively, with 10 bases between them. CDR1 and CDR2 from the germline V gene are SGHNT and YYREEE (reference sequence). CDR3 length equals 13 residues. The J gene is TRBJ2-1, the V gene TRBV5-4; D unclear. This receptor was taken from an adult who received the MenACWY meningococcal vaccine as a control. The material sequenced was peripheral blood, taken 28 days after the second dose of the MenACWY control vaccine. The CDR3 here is CAIKDSSYNEQFF. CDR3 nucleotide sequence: TGTGCCATAAAGGATAGCTCCTACAATGAGCAGTTCTTC.